These 14 T cell receptor beta chains were sequenced from one sample in a study of T cell responses to AZD1222 COVID-19 vaccine. Sequencing used immunoSEQ multiplex PCR; TCRdb keeps in-frame clones, though not all of them. The sample comprises approximately 67,000 clones, 80% to 90% of which are singletons, and 2.5% rests with the top ten. Sequenced here: peripheral blood, sampled on day 0 of AZD1222 vaccination. The receptors here all came from an adult in good health.

This chain links TRBV7-9 with TRBJ1-1; D remains ambiguous. V gave up 4 bases and J gave up 5 bases, with 14 bases separating them. This CDR3 is built from 14 residues. Germline CDR1 and CDR2: SEHNR and FQNEAQ (reference sequence). CDR3 nucleotides: TGTGCCAGCAGCTCCCGCACTGGTGAGACTGAAGCTTTCTTT. Translated, it gives CASSSRTGETEAFF.

The rearrangement links TRBV28 to TRBJ2-1, with D possibly matching TRBD2 (6 bases). There are 16 residues in the CDR3. The germline V and J ends were trimmed by 4 bases and 0 bases, with 13 bases remaining between them. The germline CDR1 and CDR2 sequences are MDHEN and SYDVKM. CDR3 loop: CASSYGRGSSYNEQFF. In DNA, the CDR3 is TGTGCCAGCAGTTACGGGAGAGGGAGCTCCTACAATGAGCAGTTCTTC.

The rearrangement uses TRBV5-4 and TRBJ2-7; D tentatively reads TRBD1 or TRBD2 (5 bases each). The CDR3 runs 13 residues. V was cut by 4 bases and J by 3 bases, with 11 bases left in between. Germline-derived CDR1 and CDR2 are SGHNT and YYREEE (reference sequence). The DNA of the CDR3 is TGTGCCAGCAGCAGAGGGGATGGCTACGAGCAGTACTTC. It codes for CASSRGDGYEQYF.

This chain links TRBV3-1 (or the pseudogene TRBV3-2) with TRBJ1-5; D perhaps matches TRBD1 (6 bases). V was shortened by 2 bases and J by 6 bases, with 11 bases between the two germline ends. This CDR3 contains 14 residues. Looked up from germline, CDR1 is LGHDT and CDR2 is YNNKEL (reference sequence). The CDR3 protein is CASSQRTVGQPQHF. The CDR3 DNA reads TGTGCCAGCAGCCAAAGGACAGTCGGTCAGCCCCAGCATTTT.

J is TRBJ2-2 and V is TRBV3-1 (or the pseudogene TRBV3-2); D might be TRBD2 (5 bases). V was clipped by 1 base and J by 4 bases, with 13 bases between them. CDR1 and CDR2 (germline): LGHDT, YNNKEL (reference sequence). The CDR3 length is 16 residues. For the CDR3, the DNA is TGTGCCAGCAGCCAAGCGTGGGCGGGCGGCACCGGGGAGCTGTTTTTT. It encodes CASSQAWAGGTGELFF.

The chain couples TRBV2 to TRBJ1-5; 9 bases match TRBD1. Germline lookup yields CDR1 SNHLY and CDR2 FYNNEI. The CDR3 spans 14 residues. J lost 4 bases, V lost 6 bases, and 4 bases had no gene match. The CDR3 nucleotides are TGTGCCAGCAGACGACAGGGGGTAAATCAGCCCCAGCATTTT. It encodes CASRRQGVNQPQHF.

This rearrangement joins TRBV10-2 to TRBJ1-1; D unresolved. The CDR3 runs 13 residues. CDR1 is WSHSY, CDR2 SAAADI, per germline. Trimming took off 0 bases at V and 6 bases at J, with 8 bases between the two ends. CDR3: CASSESRVAEAFF. The CDR3 nucleotides are TGCGCCAGCAGTGAGTCGAGGGTTGCTGAAGCTTTCTTT.

Concerning this clone itself: A much more abundant neighbour one base away suggests this may be a read error. The chain joins TRBV7-2 to TRBJ2-7; 10 bases fit TRBD2. V shed 5 bases, J shed 4 bases, and the junction held 5 bases outside the gene matches. Germline V gives CDR1 SGHTA, CDR2 FQGNSA. The CDR3 totals 14 residues. The CDR3 region is CASSPGTSAYEQYF. The CDR3 bases are TGTGCCAGCAGCCCCGGGACTAGCGCGTACGAGCAGTACTTC.

Here the CDR3 reads CASRWARTGVYEQYF. CDR3 sequence (DNA): TGTGCCAGCAGATGGGCCCGGACAGGGGTTTACGAGCAGTACTTC. This chain joins TRBV6-5 and TRBJ2-7, with 9 bases matching TRBD1. With 6 bases clipped from V and 4 bases from J, the junction kept 10 bases outside the gene matches. Per the germline V gene, CDR1 is MNHEY and CDR2 is SVGAGI. The CDR3 length is 15 residues.

This sequence joins TRBV27 and TRBJ2-1; TRBD2 aligns across 7 bases. The CDR3 has 15 residues. The trim removed 1 base at V and 5 bases at J, leaving 5 bases unmatched. CDR1 is MNHEY and CDR2 is SMNVEV in the germline V gene (reference sequence). The CDR3 here is CASSLFGRTDNEQFF. The CDR3, as DNA: TGTGCCAGCAGTTTATTCGGGAGGACCGACAATGAGCAGTTCTTC.

The chain employs TRBV6-4 and TRBJ1-1; D is perhaps TRBD1 (5 bases). This CDR3 is 13 amino acids long. Germline CDR1 MRHNA, CDR2 SNTAGT. Between the trimmed V and J ends, which lost 4 bases and 5 bases, there was a span of 11 bases. In DNA, the CDR3 is TGTGCCAGCAGTGCAGGGCAGTATACTGAAGCTTTCTTT. Translated, it gives CASSAGQYTEAFF.

The chain uses TRBV29-1 and TRBJ2-2; D possibly corresponds to TRBD1 (6 bases). Germline assignment: CDR1 SQVTM and CDR2 ANQGSEA. This CDR3 is 14 amino acids long. The V and J ends lost 7 bases and 2 bases respectively, with 14 bases between them. The CDR3 protein is CSAVPGTNTGELFF. The CDR3 nucleotides read TGCAGCGCCGTACCCGGGACAAACACCGGGGAGCTGTTTTTT.

The genes are TRBV5-6 and TRBJ2-1; D remains ambiguous. V lost 3 bases, J lost 8 bases, and 9 bases lay in between. The CDR3 is made up of 12 amino acids. Germline assignment: CDR1 SGHDT and CDR2 YYEEEE. CDR3 in DNA: TGTGCCAGCAGCTCGCAGGTCTATGAGCAGTTCTTC. This codes for CASSSQVYEQFF.

V gene TRBV5-1 combines with J gene TRBJ2-5; D might be TRBD1 or TRBD2, each matching 6 bases. Germline CDR1 SGHRS, CDR2 YFSETQ. The CDR3 covers 15 residues. The ends were cut back, 1 base at V and 3 bases at J, with 13 bases in the middle. The CDR3 reads CASSLWSRGEETQYF. As DNA, the CDR3 is TGCGCCAGCAGCTTGTGGAGTAGGGGGGAAGAGACCCAGTACTTC.